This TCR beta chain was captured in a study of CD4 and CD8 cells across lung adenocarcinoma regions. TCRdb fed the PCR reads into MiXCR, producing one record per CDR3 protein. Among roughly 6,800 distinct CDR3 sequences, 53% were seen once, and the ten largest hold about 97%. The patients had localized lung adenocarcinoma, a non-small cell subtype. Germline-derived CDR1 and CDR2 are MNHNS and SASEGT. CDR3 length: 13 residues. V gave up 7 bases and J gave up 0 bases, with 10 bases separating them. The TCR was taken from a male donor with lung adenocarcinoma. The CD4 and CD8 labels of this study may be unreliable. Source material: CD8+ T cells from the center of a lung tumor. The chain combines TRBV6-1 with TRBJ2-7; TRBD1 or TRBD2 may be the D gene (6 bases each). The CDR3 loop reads CASKGGASYEQYF. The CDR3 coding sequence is TGTGCCAGCAAGGGGGGAGCCTCCTACGAGCAGTACTTC.